This entry describes one T cell receptor (beta chain). Its antigen is as yet unknown. Other DNA sequences from this sample encode an identical CDR3 as well. The assay was immunoSEQ multiplex PCR, and TCRdb's table has in-frame clones only and misses some. The sample contains 150,000 to 200,000 clones, around 82% of which appear only once. J gave up 1 base and V 4 bases, and 2 bases lay outside the gene matches. This CDR3 contains 14 residues. Per the germline V gene, CDR1 is MNHNS and CDR2 is SASEGT. The data derive from a study of cytomegalovirus exposure and HLA in healthy donors. Study-wide results and caveats: Rarity characterized most TCR sequences, yet some public TCRs appeared in many donors.

Specimen: PBMCs. This chain connects TRBV6-1 to TRBJ2-7, with 9 nucleotides matching TRBD2. The receptor was isolated from a man between 25 and 39 years old in good health and CMV-seropositive. CDR3 protein: CASSVTSGSYEQYF. The CDR3 nucleotides are TGTGCCAGCAGTGTGACTAGCGGTTCCTACGAGCAGTACTTC.